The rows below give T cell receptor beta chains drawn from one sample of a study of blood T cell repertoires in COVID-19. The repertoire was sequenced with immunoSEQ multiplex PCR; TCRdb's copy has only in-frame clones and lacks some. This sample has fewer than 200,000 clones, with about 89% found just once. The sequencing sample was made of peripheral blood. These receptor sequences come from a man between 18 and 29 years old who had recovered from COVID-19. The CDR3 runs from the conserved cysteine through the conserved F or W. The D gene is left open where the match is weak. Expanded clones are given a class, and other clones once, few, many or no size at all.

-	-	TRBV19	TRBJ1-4	CASSTPGSGGEKLFF	TGTGCCAGTAGTACACCGGGTTCGGGGGGTGAAAAACTGTTTTTT
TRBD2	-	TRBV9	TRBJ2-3	CASSLGAAGGPTDTQYF	TGTGCCAGCAGCTTGGGGGCAGCGGGAGGGCCGACAGATACGCAGTATTTT
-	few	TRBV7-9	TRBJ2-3	CASSHFISGDTQYF	TGTGCCAGCAGCCATTTCATCAGCGGTGATACGCAGTATTTT
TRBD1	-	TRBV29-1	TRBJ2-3	CSVEAGGRTTQYF	TGCAGCGTTGAAGCAGGGGGCAGGACAACGCAGTATTTT
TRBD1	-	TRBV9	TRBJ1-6	CASSGTGQVNSPLHF	TGTGCCAGCAGCGGAACGGGACAGGTTAATTCACCCCTCCACTTT
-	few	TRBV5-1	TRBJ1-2	CASSLEEGMDYGYTF	TGCGCCAGCAGCTTGGAGGAGGGTATGGACTATGGCTACACCTTC
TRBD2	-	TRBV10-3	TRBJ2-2	CAIKGLENTGELFF	TGTGCCATCAAAGGACTAGAGAACACCGGGGAGCTGTTTTTT
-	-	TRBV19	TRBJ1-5	CASSIDQTRNQPQHF	TGTGCCAGTAGTATAGACCAGACACGCAATCAGCCCCAGCATTTT
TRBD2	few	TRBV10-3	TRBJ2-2	CAILEREGSGELFF	TGTGCCATCCTGGAGCGGGAGGGGTCCGGGGAGCTGTTTTTT
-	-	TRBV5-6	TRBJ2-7	CASSLGRRTYEQYF	TGTGCCAGCAGCTTGGGACGGCGGACCTACGAGCAGTACTTC
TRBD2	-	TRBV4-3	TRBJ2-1	CASSSRTSGKDNEQFF	TGCGCCAGCAGCTCCCGGACTAGCGGGAAAGACAATGAGCAGTTCTTC
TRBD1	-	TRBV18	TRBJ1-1	CASSPPGQGTTEAFF	TGTGCCAGCTCACCTCCGGGACAGGGGACCACTGAAGCTTTCTTT
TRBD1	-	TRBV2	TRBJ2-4	CASSGGQGKNIQYF	TGTGCCAGCAGCGGTGGACAGGGGAAAAACATTCAGTACTTC
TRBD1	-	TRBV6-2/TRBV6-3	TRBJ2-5	CASSSSQGEKLETQYF	TGTGCCAGCAGCTCATCACAGGGGGAAAAGCTAGAGACCCAGTACTTC
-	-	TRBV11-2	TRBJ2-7	CASSFPGVGEQYF	TGTGCCAGCAGCTTCCCGGGAGTGGGCGAGCAGTACTTC
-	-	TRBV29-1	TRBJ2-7	CSVVPGKAPSYEQYF	TGCAGCGTTGTCCCCGGGAAAGCGCCCTCCTACGAGCAGTACTTC
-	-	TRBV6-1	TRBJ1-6	CASSEGGVNSPLHF	TGTGCCAGCAGTGAGGGAGGAGTTAATTCACCCCTCCACTTT
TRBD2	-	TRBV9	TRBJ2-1	CASGSGSPYNEQFF	TGTGCCAGCGGCAGCGGGAGTCCCTACAATGAGCAGTTCTTC
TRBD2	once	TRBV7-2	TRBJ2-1	CASRRGLAGAVEQFF	TGTGCCAGCAGGCGCGGACTAGCGGGCGCCGTGGAGCAGTTCTTC
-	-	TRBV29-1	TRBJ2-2	CSFSRGSNTGELFF	TGCAGCTTTAGCAGGGGTTCTAACACCGGGGAGCTGTTTTTT
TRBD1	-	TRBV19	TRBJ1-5	CATGTGPIYSNQPQHF	TGTGCCACCGGGACAGGCCCCATCTATAGCAATCAGCCCCAGCATTTT
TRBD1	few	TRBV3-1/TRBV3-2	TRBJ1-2	CASSPRTGVGYTF	TGTGCCAGCAGCCCCCGGACAGGGGTTGGCTACACCTTC
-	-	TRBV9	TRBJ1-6	CASSDSTHYNSPLHF	TGTGCCAGCAGCGATTCGACACACTATAATTCACCCCTCCACTTT
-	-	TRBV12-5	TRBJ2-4	CASGLVRSEAKNIQYF	TGTGCTAGTGGTTTGGTACGGTCGGAGGCCAAAAACATTCAGTACTTC
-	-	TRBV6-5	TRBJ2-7	CASSFQGYEQYF	TGTGCCAGCAGTTTCCAGGGTTACGAGCAGTACTTC
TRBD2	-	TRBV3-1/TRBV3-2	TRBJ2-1	CASSPAGYTNEQFF	TGTGCCAGCAGCCCAGCGGGATATACTAATGAGCAGTTCTTC
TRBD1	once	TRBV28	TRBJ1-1	CASSSHTGGQTEAFF	TGTGCCAGCAGTTCACATACAGGGGGACAGACTGAAGCTTTCTTT
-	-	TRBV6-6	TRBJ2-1	CASSFMENNEQFF	TGTGCCAGCAGTTTTATGGAGAACAATGAGCAGTTCTTC
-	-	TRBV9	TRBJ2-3	CASSALYSTDTQYF	TGTGCCAGCAGCGCACTGTACAGCACAGATACGCAGTATTTT
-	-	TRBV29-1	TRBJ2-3	CSVVVNNHPDTQYF	TGCAGCGTTGTTGTAAACAATCACCCAGATACGCAGTATTTT
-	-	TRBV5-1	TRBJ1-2	CASSWDKAYGYTF	TGCGCCAGCAGCTGGGACAAAGCCTATGGCTACACCTTC
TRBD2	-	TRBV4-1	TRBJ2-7	CASSQLGLAGFYEQYF	TGCGCCAGCAGCCAATTGGGACTAGCGGGGTTCTACGAGCAGTACTTC
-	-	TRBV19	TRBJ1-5	CASKNKGGGNQPQHF	TGTGCCAGTAAAAATAAAGGGGGTGGCAATCAGCCCCAGCATTTT
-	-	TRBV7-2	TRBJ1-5	CASSLARGSNQPQHF	TGTGCCAGCAGCTTAGCCAGGGGTAGCAATCAGCCCCAGCATTTT
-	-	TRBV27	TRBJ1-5	CASSLARGNQPQHF	TGTGCCAGCAGTTTAGCCAGGGGTAATCAGCCCCAGCATTTT
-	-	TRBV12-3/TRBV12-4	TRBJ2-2	CASSPLNGELFF	TGTGCCAGCAGTCCCCTAAACGGGGAGCTGTTTTTT
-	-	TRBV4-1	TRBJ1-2	CASSPREFTNYGYTF	TGCGCCAGCAGCCCGCGGGAGTTTACAAACTATGGCTACACCTTC
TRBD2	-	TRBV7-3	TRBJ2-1	CASSPRTSGNNEQFF	TGTGCCAGCAGCCCCCGGACTAGCGGGAACAATGAGCAGTTCTTC
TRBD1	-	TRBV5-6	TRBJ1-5	CASSLNRGKPQHF	TGTGCCAGCAGCTTGAACAGGGGAAAGCCCCAGCATTTT
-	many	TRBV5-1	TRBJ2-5	CASSLLVGFQETQYF	TGCGCCAGCAGCTTGTTGGTCGGGTTCCAAGAGACCCAGTACTTC
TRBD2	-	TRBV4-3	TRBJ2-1	CASSQEWTSVYNEQFF	TGCGCCAGCAGCCAAGAGTGGACTAGCGTTTACAATGAGCAGTTCTTC
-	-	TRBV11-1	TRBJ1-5	CASSLTTGYRNQPQHF	TGTGCCAGCAGCTTAACCACAGGGTATCGCAATCAGCCCCAGCATTTT
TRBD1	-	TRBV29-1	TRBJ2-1	CSVLGQGNNEQFF	TGCAGCGTTCTAGGACAGGGAAACAATGAGCAGTTCTTC
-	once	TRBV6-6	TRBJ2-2	CASSYQEGAGELFF	TGTGCCAGCAGTTACCAGGAGGGCGCCGGGGAGCTGTTTTTT
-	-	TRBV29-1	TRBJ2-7	CSVVDRFSYEQYF	TGCAGCGTCGTAGACAGATTCTCCTACGAGCAGTACTTC
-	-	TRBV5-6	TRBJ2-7	CASSFLGESYEQYF	TGTGCCAGCAGCTTTTTAGGGGAATCCTACGAGCAGTACTTC
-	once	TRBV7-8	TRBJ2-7	CASSLGFGYEQYF	TGTGCCAGCAGCTTAGGCTTCGGGTACGAGCAGTACTTC
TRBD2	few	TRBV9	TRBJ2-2	CASSGGLTGELFF	TGTGCCAGCAGCGGGGGACTAACCGGGGAGCTGTTTTTT
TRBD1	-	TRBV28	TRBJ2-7	CASGFLDRDHEQYF	TGTGCCAGCGGTTTTTTGGACAGGGATCACGAGCAGTACTTC
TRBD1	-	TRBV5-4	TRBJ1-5	CARDGQGNQPQHF	TGTGCCAGAGACGGACAGGGAAATCAGCCCCAGCATTTT
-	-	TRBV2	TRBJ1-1	CASGGDGAEAFF	TGTGCCAGCGGAGGGGACGGGGCTGAAGCTTTCTTT